The sequence of this T cell receptor beta chain was determined in a study of blood T cell repertoires in COVID-19. At the level of the study: The origin of the acute and convalescent COVID-19 samples was the United States, Italy and Spain.

Germline CDR1 and CDR2: SGHTA and FQGNSA. The CDR3 extends over 13 amino acids. V lost 4 bases, J lost 10 bases, and 5 bases stayed unmatched. Authors' data handling: Estimation of nucleated cell counts was performed using reference gene primer amplification. Assay: immunoSEQ multiplex PCR; the TCRdb copy retains only in-frame clones and omits some. Clone size and the V and J calls come from that table; the DNA yielded D and trimming. The sample records 200,000 to 250,000 clones, roughly 90% being singletons. Source material: peripheral blood. This clonotype was obtained from an older woman with acute or convalescent COVID-19. The chain couples TRBV7-2 to TRBJ2-7; 12 bases are shared with TRBD2. CDR3 loop: CASSSPTSGSQYF. For the CDR3, the DNA is TGTGCCAGCAGCTCGCCGACTAGCGGGAGCCAGTACTTC.